The present T cell receptor beta chain was sequenced within a study of T cells of healthy individuals. TCRdb processed the 5' RACE reads anew with MiXCR; each CDR3 protein has one entry. The profile shows 45,000 to 60,000 distinct CDR3 sequences, over 12% of them singletons. This clonotype was counted at least ten times. With V trimmed by 3 bases and J by 6 bases, 9 bases remained unmatched. The CDR3 consists of 16 residues. The germline V gene encodes CDR1 KGHSH and CDR2 LQKENI. The sequence was obtained from a human donor in good health. The chain carries TRBV18 and TRBJ2-7; 12 positions agree with TRBD2. The CDR3: CASSPFPTSGSIEQYF. As DNA, the CDR3 is TGTGCCAGCTCACCTTTTCCGACTAGCGGGAGTATCGAGCAGTACTTC.